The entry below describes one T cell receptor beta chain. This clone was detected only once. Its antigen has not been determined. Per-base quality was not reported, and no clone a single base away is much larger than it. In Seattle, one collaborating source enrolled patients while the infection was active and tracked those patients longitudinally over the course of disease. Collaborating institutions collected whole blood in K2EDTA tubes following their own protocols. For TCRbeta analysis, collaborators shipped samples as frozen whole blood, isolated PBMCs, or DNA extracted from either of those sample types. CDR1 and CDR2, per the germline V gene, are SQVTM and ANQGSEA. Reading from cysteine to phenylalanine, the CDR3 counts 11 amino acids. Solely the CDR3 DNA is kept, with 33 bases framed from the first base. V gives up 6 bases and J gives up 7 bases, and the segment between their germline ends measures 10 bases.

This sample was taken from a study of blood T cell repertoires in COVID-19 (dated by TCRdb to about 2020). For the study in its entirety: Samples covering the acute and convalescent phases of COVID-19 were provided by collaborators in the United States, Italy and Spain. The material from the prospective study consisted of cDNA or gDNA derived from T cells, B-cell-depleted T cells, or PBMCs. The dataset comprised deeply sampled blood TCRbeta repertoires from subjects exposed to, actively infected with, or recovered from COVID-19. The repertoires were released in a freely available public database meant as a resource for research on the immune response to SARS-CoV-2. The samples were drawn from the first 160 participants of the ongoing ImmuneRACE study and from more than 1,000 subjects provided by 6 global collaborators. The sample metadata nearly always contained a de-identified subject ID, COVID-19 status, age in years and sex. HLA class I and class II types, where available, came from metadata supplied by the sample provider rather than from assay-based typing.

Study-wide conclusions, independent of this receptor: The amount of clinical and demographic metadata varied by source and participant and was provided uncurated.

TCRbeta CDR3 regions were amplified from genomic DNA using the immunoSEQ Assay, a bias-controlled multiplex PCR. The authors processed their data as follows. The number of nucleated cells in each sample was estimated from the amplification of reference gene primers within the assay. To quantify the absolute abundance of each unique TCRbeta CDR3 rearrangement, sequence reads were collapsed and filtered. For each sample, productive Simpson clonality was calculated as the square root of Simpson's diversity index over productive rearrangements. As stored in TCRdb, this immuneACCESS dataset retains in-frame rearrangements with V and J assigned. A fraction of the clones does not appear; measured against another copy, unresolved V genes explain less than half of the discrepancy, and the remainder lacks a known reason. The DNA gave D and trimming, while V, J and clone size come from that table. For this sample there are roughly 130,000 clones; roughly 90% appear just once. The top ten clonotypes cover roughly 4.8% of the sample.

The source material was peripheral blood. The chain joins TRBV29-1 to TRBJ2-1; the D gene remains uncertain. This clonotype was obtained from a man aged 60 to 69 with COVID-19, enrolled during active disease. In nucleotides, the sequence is TGCAGCGTGGATAGCAGAAATGAGCAGTTCTTC. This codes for CSVDSRNEQFF.